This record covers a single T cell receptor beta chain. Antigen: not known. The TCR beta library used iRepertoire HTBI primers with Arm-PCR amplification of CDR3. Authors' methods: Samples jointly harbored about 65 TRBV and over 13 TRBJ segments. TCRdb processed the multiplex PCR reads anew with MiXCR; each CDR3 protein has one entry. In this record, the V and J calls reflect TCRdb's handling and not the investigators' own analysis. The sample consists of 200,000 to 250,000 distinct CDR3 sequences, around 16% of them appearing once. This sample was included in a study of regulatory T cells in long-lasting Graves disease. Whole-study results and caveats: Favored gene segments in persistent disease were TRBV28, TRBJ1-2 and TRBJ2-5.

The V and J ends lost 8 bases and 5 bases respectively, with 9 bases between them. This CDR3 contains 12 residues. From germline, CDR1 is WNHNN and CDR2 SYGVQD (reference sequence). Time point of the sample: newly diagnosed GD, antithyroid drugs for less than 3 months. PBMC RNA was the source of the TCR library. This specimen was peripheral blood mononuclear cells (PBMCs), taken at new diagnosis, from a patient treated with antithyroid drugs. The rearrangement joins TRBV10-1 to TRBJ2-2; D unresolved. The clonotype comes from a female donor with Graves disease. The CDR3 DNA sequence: TGCGCCAGCGCCTGGTCAACCGGGGAGCTGTTTTTT. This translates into CASAWSTGELFF.